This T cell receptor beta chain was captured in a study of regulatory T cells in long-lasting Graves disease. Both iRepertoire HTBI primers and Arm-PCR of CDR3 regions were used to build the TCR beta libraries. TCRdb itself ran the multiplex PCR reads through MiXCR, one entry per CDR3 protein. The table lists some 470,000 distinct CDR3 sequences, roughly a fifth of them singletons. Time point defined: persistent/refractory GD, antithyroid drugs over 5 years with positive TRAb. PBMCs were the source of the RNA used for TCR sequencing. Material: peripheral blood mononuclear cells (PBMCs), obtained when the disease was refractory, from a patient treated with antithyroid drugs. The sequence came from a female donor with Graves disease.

Written as DNA, the CDR3 is TGTGCCAGCAGTTACTCCTGGACTAGCGGCAACAATGAGCAGTTCTTC. This gives the protein CASSYSWTSGNNEQFF. The chain joins TRBV6-2 or TRBV6-3 to TRBJ2-1, with TRBD2 matching over 10 bases. Germline V gives CDR1 MNHEY, CDR2 SVGEGT. The CDR3 has 16 amino acids. Losses at the gene ends were 0 bases for V and 5 bases for J; bases not matched to a gene: 4.